The 13 T cell receptor beta chains given below trace back to one sample, sequenced in a study of human T cells and chemical hapten exposure. The time point denotes: pre-sensitization, week 0. Regarding treatment: therapeutic diphenylcyclopropenone sensitization with weekly scalp DPC. TCRdb re-derived calls from the RACE reads in MiXCR, one entry per CDR3 protein. The sample yields about 380,000 distinct CDR3 sequences, approximately 5.1% seen once. Here the sequenced sample was whole blood, taken in connection with sensitization to the hapten diphenylcyclopropenone (DPC). Receptor source: a woman aged 50 to 60 with alopecia areata. Some clones in this sample may be carry-over from other donors' samples.

This clonotype was recorded many times. J is TRBJ2-3 and V is TRBV7-6, with 7 bases lining up with TRBD2. CDR1 and CDR2 from the germline V gene are SGHVS and FNYEAQ. V was clipped by 4 bases and J by 4 bases; unmatched bases: 8. This CDR3 is built from 15 residues. The CDR3 DNA is TGTGCCAGCAGCTCCAAAGGACTAGACCCAGATACGCAGTATTTT. Its protein product is CASSSKGLDPDTQYF.

This chain uses TRBV5-1 with TRBJ1-6, with D possibly matching TRBD1 (5 bases). CDR1 is SGHRS, CDR2 YFSETQ, per germline. Trimming shortened V by 3 bases and J by 8 bases, and 12 bases separated the two germline ends. The length of the CDR3 is 14 residues. The CDR3 nucleotides read TGCGCCAGCAGCTGGAGGGGCTTCGATTCACCCCTCCACTTT. It encodes CASSWRGFDSPLHF.

This clonotype came up a few times. This chain joins TRBV11-1 and TRBJ1-2, with D perhaps matching TRBD1 (6 bases). The length of the CDR3 is 15 residues. The ends were cut back, 6 bases at V and 1 base at J, with 15 bases in the middle. Germline CDR1 and CDR2: SGHAT and FQDESV (reference sequence). Here the CDR3 reads CASSFDRRYNYGYTF. CDR3 DNA sequence: TGTGCCAGCAGTTTCGACAGGCGTTATAACTATGGCTACACCTTC.

The rearrangement joins TRBV5-1 to TRBJ2-3; D perhaps matches TRBD2 (6 bases). Between the trimmed V and J ends, which lost 3 bases and 5 bases, there was a span of 13 bases. The CDR3 runs to 14 residues. Germline V lookup: CDR1 SGHRS, CDR2 YFSETQ. CDR3: CASSSRPGEDTQYF. CDR3 bases: TGCGCCAGCAGCTCCAGACCGGGGGAAGATACGCAGTATTTT.

This clonotype was recorded at least ten times. The chain recombines TRBV5-1 with TRBJ1-5; 10 bases are a match to TRBD1. Germline CDR1 SGHRS, CDR2 YFSETQ. This CDR3 comprises 18 residues. J gave up 3 bases and V 0 bases, and 9 bases lay outside the gene matches. This CDR3 is CASSLAPRDRGYNQPQHF. The CDR3 DNA reads as TGCGCCAGCAGCTTGGCCCCCCGGGACAGGGGATACAATCAGCCCCAGCATTTT.

In this sample, this clonotype turned up a few times. The chain links TRBV7-8 to TRBJ2-3; 9 bases align to TRBD2. V lost 4 bases and J lost 8; bases outside the gene matches: 13. The CDR3 loop spans 16 amino acids. Germline V lookup: CDR1 SGHVS, CDR2 FQNEAQ. This CDR3 is CASSYDLRGGLRTQYF. In DNA form, the CDR3 reads TGTGCCAGCAGCTATGACTTGCGGGGGGGTCTGCGTACGCAGTATTTT.

This chain connects TRBV7-9 to TRBJ2-3; D is perhaps TRBD1 (5 bases). The CDR3 is made up of 15 amino acids. Trimming left V 5 bases short and J 0 bases short, with 12 bases between. Germline loops: CDR1 SEHNR, CDR2 FQNEAQ (reference sequence). The CDR3 DNA reads TGTGCCAGCAGCCCTCAAGGGGATAGCACAGATACGCAGTATTTT. Amino acids: CASSPQGDSTDTQYF.

V gene TRBV3-1 combines with J gene TRBJ1-4; 9 nucleotides agree with TRBD1. The CDR3 covers 19 residues. With 0 bases clipped from V and 7 bases from J, the junction kept 15 bases outside the gene matches. Per the germline V gene, CDR1 is LGHDT and CDR2 is YNNKEL (reference sequence). The CDR3 is CASSQDLRTGVYSGEKLFF. In DNA, the CDR3 is TGTGCCAGCAGCCAAGATCTGCGGACAGGGGTGTATTCCGGTGAAAAACTGTTTTTT. Using reference TRBV3-1 and TRBJ1-4 for the parts outside the CDR3, the full variable domain is DTAVSQTPKYLVTQMGNDKSIKCEQNLGHDTMYWYKQDSKKFLKIMFSYNNKELIINETVPNRFSPKSPDKAHLNLHINSLELGDSAVYFCASSQDLRTGVYSGEKLFFGSGTQLSVL.

This clonotype was detected once. Possible read error: a much larger clone is one base away. It is likely a read error, because the conserved phenylalanine at the end of the CDR3 is missing. CDR3 nucleotide sequence: TGTGCCAGCAGTGGGACAGGAGGACCAGATACGCAGTATTTA. It translates to CASSGTGGPDTQYL. This chain joins TRBV6-1 and TRBJ2-3; 7 positions agree with TRBD1. The germline V gene encodes CDR1 MNHNS and CDR2 SASEGT. The CDR3 spans 14 residues. J gave up 4 bases and V 4 bases, and 5 bases lay outside the gene matches.

This clonotype was picked up many times. This chain's CDR3 is CASSSYLEGNEQFF. Here the CDR3 DNA reads TGTGCCAGCAGCTCTTATCTGGAGGGAAATGAGCAGTTCTTC. The chain joins TRBV7-8 to TRBJ2-1; possible D gene TRBD2, 6 bases. Germline V lookup: CDR1 SGHVS, CDR2 FQNEAQ. The CDR3 extends over 14 amino acids. The V gene lost 4 bases and the J gene lost 7 bases, with 14 bases spanning the gap.

This clonotype appeared many times. This chain joins TRBV9 and TRBJ2-1; D gene uncertain. Trimming removed 0 bases at V and 1 base at J, with 8 bases between. In germline, CDR1 is SGDLS, CDR2 YYNGEE. The CDR3 consists of 15 residues. CDR3 in amino acids: CASSVGRLSYNEQFF. The DNA of the CDR3 is TGTGCCAGCAGCGTAGGACGGCTATCCTACAATGAGCAGTTCTTC.

The table lists this clonotype with a few counts. J is TRBJ1-1 and V is TRBV11-2; no reliable D call. In germline, CDR1 is SGHAT, CDR2 FQNNGV. The CDR3 is 15 amino acids. V gave up 2 bases and J gave up 1 base, with 11 bases separating them. Written as DNA, the CDR3 is TGTGCCAGCAGCTTAATGGACTTCCCGAACACTGAAGCTTTCTTT. Translating it yields CASSLMDFPNTEAFF.

This clonotype was found a few times. CDR3 coding DNA: TGTGCCAGCAGTTTTCAGGATAATTCACCCCTCCACTTT. Translation gives CASSFQDNSPLHF. The V and J genes are TRBV27 and TRBJ1-6; D gene unclear. The CDR3 is 13 amino acids. Trimming removed 3 bases at V and 5 bases at J, with 5 bases between. CDR1 is MNHEY and CDR2 is SMNVEV in the germline V gene (reference sequence).